Listed below are T cell receptor beta chains from one sample, sequenced in a study of T-cell reconstitution after alpha-beta-depleted transplantation in children. TCRdb analysed the PCR reads with MiXCR anew, one entry per CDR3 protein. Among some 600,000 distinct CDR3 sequences listed, roughly 13% were seen once. Sample: PBMCs, mostly from graft donor cells, taken 360 days after TCRalphabeta/CD19-depleted stem cell transplant. The receptors were gathered from a male patient under 18 who had a stem cell transplant for acute myeloid leukemia, so the T cells may come from the graft donor. CDR3s include the opening cysteine and the closing phenylalanine or tryptophan. Each record gives: clone size, V gene, J gene, D gene, CDR3 DNA, CDR3 protein. The D gene is left open where the match is weak. Only part of the rows carry a size: once, few, many, or a class if the clone is expanded.

abundance: few
v_gene: TRBV12-3/TRBV12-4
j_gene: TRBJ1-2
d_gene: TRBD1
CDR3nt: TGTGCCACATTCAGGGGGCCGCTTTCAGCTAACTATGGCTACACCTTC
CDR3aa: CATFRGPLSANYGYTF

abundance: few
v_gene: TRBV21-1
j_gene: TRBJ2-1
d_gene: .
CDR3nt: TGTGCCAGCAGCACTACCGGGACAGGGCCTTTTAAGAATGAGCAGTTCTTC
CDR3aa: CASSTTGTGPFKNEQFF

abundance: few
v_gene: TRBV7-3
j_gene: TRBJ2-3
d_gene: TRBD1
CDR3nt: TGTGCCAGCAGCTTAGAGACAGGGCCTTATACGCAGTATTTT
CDR3aa: CASSLETGPYTQYF

abundance: many
v_gene: TRBV20-1
j_gene: TRBJ2-5
d_gene: TRBD2
CDR3nt: TGCAGTGCTCATTTACTAGCGGACAGACCGGAGACCCAGTACTTC
CDR3aa: CSAHLLADRPETQYF

abundance: many
v_gene: TRBV7-9
j_gene: TRBJ2-6
d_gene: .
CDR3nt: TGTGCCAGCAGCCCAGTGGGGGAGCTCGGGGCCAACGTCCTGACTTTC
CDR3aa: CASSPVGELGANVLTF

abundance: many
v_gene: TRBV6-1
j_gene: TRBJ2-3
d_gene: TRBD1
CDR3nt: TGTGCCAGCAGCCTCAGGGGGTTCACAGATACGCAGTATTTT
CDR3aa: CASSLRGFTDTQYF

abundance: .
v_gene: TRBV29-1
j_gene: TRBJ2-7
d_gene: TRBD2
CDR3nt: TGCAGCGTTGAGAGGTGGCCTAGCGGGAGCTACGAGCAGTACTTC
CDR3aa: CSVERWPSGSYEQYF

abundance: .
v_gene: TRBV7-2
j_gene: TRBJ2-7
d_gene: .
CDR3nt: TGTGCCAGCAGCCCCTTCCTCCCCCGCTACGAGCAGTACTTC
CDR3aa: CASSPFLPRYEQYF

abundance: many
v_gene: TRBV4-2
j_gene: TRBJ2-1
d_gene: .
CDR3nt: TGTGCCAGCAGCCAAGATGGGGGACTGCGGGAGCAGTTCTTC
CDR3aa: CASSQDGGLREQFF

abundance: few
v_gene: TRBV18
j_gene: TRBJ2-1
d_gene: .
CDR3nt: TGTGCCAGCTCACCGCCCTTAACTGGAGGGCCCCATGAGCAGTTCTTC
CDR3aa: CASSPPLTGGPHEQFF

abundance: .
v_gene: TRBV3-1
j_gene: TRBJ2-1
d_gene: .
CDR3nt: TGTGCCAGCAGCCAGCCCGCGGGCCCTGGCCCCTACAATGAGCAGTTCTTC
CDR3aa: CASSQPAGPGPYNEQFF

abundance: many
v_gene: TRBV12-3/TRBV12-4
j_gene: TRBJ1-1
d_gene: TRBD1
CDR3nt: TGTGCCAGCAGTTTGCGGGACAGGGGATACACTGAAGCTTTCTTT
CDR3aa: CASSLRDRGYTEAFF

abundance: .
v_gene: TRBV4-2
j_gene: TRBJ2-3
d_gene: .
CDR3nt: TGTGCCAGCAGCCAAGAAGCGTCCGCGGGCCCCACAGATACGCAGTATTTT
CDR3aa: CASSQEASAGPTDTQYF

abundance: .
v_gene: TRBV5-1
j_gene: TRBJ2-1
d_gene: TRBD2
CDR3nt: TGCGCCAGCAGCTGGTCACTAGCGGGATTTTTGGATGAGCAGTTCTTC
CDR3aa: CASSWSLAGFLDEQFF

abundance: many
v_gene: TRBV7-9
j_gene: TRBJ1-3
d_gene: .
CDR3nt: TGTGCCAGCAGCCCTGGCATCTCTGGAAACACCATATATTTT
CDR3aa: CASSPGISGNTIYF

abundance: .
v_gene: TRBV6-2/TRBV6-3
j_gene: TRBJ2-1
d_gene: TRBD1
CDR3nt: TGTGCCAGCAGTGATCCAGGGGGCTTTTACAATGAGCAGTTCTTC
CDR3aa: CASSDPGGFYNEQFF

abundance: few
v_gene: TRBV15
j_gene: TRBJ2-1
d_gene: .
CDR3nt: TGTGCCACCAGCAGAGATGGCCGAGGACAGAACTACAATGAGCAGTTCTTC
CDR3aa: CATSRDGRGQNYNEQFF

abundance: .
v_gene: TRBV25-1
j_gene: TRBJ2-7
d_gene: .
CDR3nt: TGTGCCAGCAGGGGATTACTCAGCTCCTACGAGCAGTACTTC
CDR3aa: CASRGLLSSYEQYF

abundance: .
v_gene: TRBV7-3
j_gene: TRBJ1-1
d_gene: .
CDR3nt: TGTGCCAGCAGCTTAACGAGCGGGGCGAACACTGAAGCTTTCTTT
CDR3aa: CASSLTSGANTEAFF

abundance: once
v_gene: TRBV28
j_gene: TRBJ2-5
d_gene: .
CDR3nt: TGTGCCAGCAGTTTATTGGACTTCCAAGGGCGGGAGACCCAGTACTTC
CDR3aa: CASSLLDFQGRETQYF

abundance: many
v_gene: TRBV11-2
j_gene: TRBJ1-3
d_gene: TRBD1
CDR3nt: TGTGCCAGCAGCAGCTCGTTTCCGGGACAGGCCAGCTCTGGAAACACCATATATTTT
CDR3aa: CASSSSFPGQASSGNTIYF

abundance: few
v_gene: TRBV7-3
j_gene: TRBJ2-5
d_gene: .
CDR3nt: TGTGCCAGCAGCCTTGTCGCCCCGGGGACCCAGTACTTC
CDR3aa: CASSLVAPGTQYF